The next 5 T cell receptor beta chains were all read from a single sample in a study of shared clonotypes between healthy human individuals. The protocol was immunoSEQ multiplex PCR, while the TCRdb copy is restricted to in-frame clones and leaves out a portion. The sample has around 200,000 clones, around 93% seen once. Sequenced input: naive CD4+ T cells sorted from blood. Subset reported: CD45RA+ positively selected. Source of these receptors: a young woman in good health.

The rearrangement joins TRBV5-4 to TRBJ2-2; D perhaps matches TRBD2 (6 bases). V was trimmed by 2 bases and J by 3 bases, leaving 20 bases between them. The CDR3 extends over 18 amino acids. Looked up from germline, CDR1 is SGHNT and CDR2 is YYREEE (reference sequence). The CDR3 nucleotides read TGTGCCAGCAGCTTCAGTTTGGCGGGGCCCCTATACACCGGGGAGCTGTTTTTT. Protein product: CASSFSLAGPLYTGELFF.

Regarding this clone: The junction does not match germline at one end; this may be a read error. The chain links TRBV28 to TRBJ2-7; 9 bases are shared with TRBD1. Per the germline V gene, CDR1 is MDHEN and CDR2 is SYDVKM. This CDR3 has 14 amino acids. The CDR3 region is CAGSHRGRGHEQYF. The CDR3 nucleotides read TGTGCCGGCAGTCACAGGGGGCGCGGACACGAGCAGTACTTC. Filled out from reference TRBV28 and TRBJ2-7, the complete variable domain reads DVKVTQSSRYLVKRTGEKVFLECVQDMDHENMFWYRQDPGLGLRLIYFSYDVKMKEKGDIPEGYSVSREKKERFSLILESASTNQTSMYLCAGSHRGRGHEQYFGPGTRLTVT.

CDR3 sequence (DNA): TGTGCCAGCAGCTTAACAGACGCTTTTGAGCAGTACTTC. As protein: CASSLTDAFEQYF. The V call is TRBV7-8, the J call TRBJ2-5; D remains ambiguous. Germline CDR1 SGHVS, CDR2 FQNEAQ. This CDR3 is built from 13 residues. V shed 2 bases and J shed 11 bases, with 15 bases lying between them.

This clone was recorded once. The chain combines TRBV13 with TRBJ2-3; possibly TRBD1 for D (5 bases). Germline V gene lookup returns CDR1 PRHDT and CDR2 FYEKMQ (reference sequence). V gave up 5 bases and J gave up 2 bases, with 17 bases separating them. The CDR3 runs to 16 residues. The CDR3 protein is CASSPGPGPDTDTQYF. DNA of the CDR3: TGTGCCAGCAGCCCTGGCCCAGGGCCGGACACAGATACGCAGTATTTT.

V and J are TRBV5-1 and TRBJ2-7, with D perhaps TRBD1 (5 bases). Per germline, CDR1 SGHRS and CDR2 YFSETQ. V lost 2 bases and J 0 bases, leaving 6 bases between the germline ends. The CDR3 totals 13 residues. This CDR3 is CASSLQDSYEQYF. CDR3 DNA: TGCGCCAGCAGCTTACAGGACTCCTACGAGCAGTACTTC.